Sequencing of this TCR beta chain was carried out in a study of CDR3 diversity in severe acne. Each CDR3 protein is one row after TCRdb ran MiXCR on the PCR reads. The sample records approximately 90,000 distinct CDR3 sequences, roughly 49% being singletons. A word on this clonotype: This clone may be a read error of a much larger clone one base away.

The germline CDR1 and CDR2 sequences are DFQATT and SNEGSKA (reference sequence). CDR3 length: 15 amino acids. The clonotype was recovered from a male donor with severe acne vulgaris. Sequenced sample: blood. This chain connects TRBV20-1 to TRBJ1-5; weak D call: TRBD2 (6 bases). TRBJ2-3 matches the DNA end more closely, so the J call is doubtful. The CDR3 DNA follows: TGCAGTGCTAGAGTTGGGGGGATAGGCAATCAGCCCCAGTATTTT. Protein: CSARVGGIGNQPQYF.